This T cell receptor (beta chain) was sequenced for a study of blood T cell repertoires in COVID-19. The wider study: The cDNA or gDNA used as material had been derived from T cells, B-cell-depleted T cells, or PBMCs.

Assay: immunoSEQ multiplex PCR; the TCRdb copy retains only in-frame clones and omits some. The sample records hundreds of thousands of clones, roughly nine tenths being singletons. From germline, CDR1 is ENHRY and CDR2 SYGVKD. This CDR3 is built from 13 residues. Trimming took 7 bases from V and 1 from J, leaving 10 bases between them. The origin of this receptor is a man aged 55 to 70 who had recovered from COVID-19. The gene calls are TRBV10-3 and TRBJ1-1; TRBD1 might be the D (6 bases). What was sequenced was PBMCs or T cells enriched from blood (not recorded which). The CDR3 coding sequence is TGTGCCATCAATCAGGGGCAGAACACTGAAGCTTTCTTT. Translated: CAINQGQNTEAFF.